This is a list of T cell receptor beta chains from one sample in a study of blood T cell repertoires in COVID-19. TCRdb's table, derived via immunoSEQ multiplex PCR, lists solely in-frame clones and lacks some. The profile covers 140,000 to 150,000 clones, with over 70% appearing a single time and 6% to 7% taken by the ten largest. The sequenced sample consisted of peripheral blood. The source of these receptors is a man older than 75 with acute or convalescent COVID-19. CDR3s include the opening cysteine and the closing phenylalanine or tryptophan. D genes are given only for firm matches. A row's size may be missing; if present it is once, few, many or a size class.

D gene: -
J gene: TRBJ1-1
clone size: -
V gene: TRBV28
CDR3 protein: CASTTFPGGEAFF
CDR3 DNA: TGTGCCAGCACCACTTTCCCAGGCGGGGAAGCTTTCTTT

D gene: -
J gene: TRBJ1-1
clone size: few
V gene: TRBV4-1
CDR3 protein: CASSQFATDSMNTEAFF
CDR3 DNA: TGCGCCAGCAGCCAATTTGCGACAGATTCTATGAACACTGAAGCTTTCTTT

D gene: TRBD2
J gene: TRBJ2-1
clone size: -
V gene: TRBV6-5
CDR3 protein: CASSPGTSGSHEQFF
CDR3 DNA: TGTGCCAGCAGCCCCGGGACTAGCGGGAGCCATGAGCAGTTCTTC

D gene: TRBD1
J gene: TRBJ1-6
clone size: few
V gene: TRBV6-1
CDR3 protein: CASSEGQGRFRNRNSPLHF
CDR3 DNA: TGTGCCAGCAGTGAAGGACAGGGAAGGTTTAGGAATAGGAATTCACCCCTCCACTTT

D gene: TRBD1
J gene: TRBJ1-4
clone size: -
V gene: TRBV9
CDR3 protein: CASSVDSGQGGEKLFF
CDR3 DNA: TGTGCCAGCAGCGTAGATTCGGGACAGGGGGGTGAAAAACTGTTTTTT

D gene: -
J gene: TRBJ2-3
clone size: -
V gene: TRBV5-1
CDR3 protein: CASSTEPQTGIKYF
CDR3 DNA: TGCGCCAGCAGCACAGAACCTCAGACAGGCATAAAGTATTTT

D gene: TRBD1
J gene: TRBJ1-5
clone size: -
V gene: TRBV28
CDR3 protein: CASSSTGGSDQPQHF
CDR3 DNA: TGTGCCAGCAGTTCAACAGGGGGCTCGGATCAGCCCCAGCATTTT

D gene: TRBD2
J gene: TRBJ2-3
clone size: -
V gene: TRBV7-2
CDR3 protein: CASSSRTLAGGGDTQYF
CDR3 DNA: TGTGCCAGCAGCTCCAGGACCCTCGCGGGGGGGGGAGATACGCAGTATTTT

D gene: -
J gene: TRBJ1-1
clone size: -
V gene: TRBV5-4
CDR3 protein: CASSQIGGGTEAFF
CDR3 DNA: TGTGCCAGCAGTCAAATTGGGGGAGGCACTGAAGCTTTCTTT

D gene: TRBD2
J gene: TRBJ2-2
clone size: -
V gene: TRBV14
CDR3 protein: CASSHAKGLAGVSGELFF
CDR3 DNA: TGTGCCAGCAGCCACGCTAAGGGACTAGCGGGAGTTAGCGGGGAGCTGTTTTTT

D gene: TRBD1
J gene: TRBJ2-4
clone size: -
V gene: TRBV2
CDR3 protein: CAGSEGYGQGAGNIQYF
CDR3 DNA: TGTGCCGGCAGTGAAGGCTACGGACAGGGGGCAGGAAACATTCAGTACTTC

D gene: -
J gene: TRBJ2-5
clone size: -
V gene: TRBV30
CDR3 protein: CAWSVPGLAETQYF
CDR3 DNA: TGTGCCTGGAGTGTCCCTGGACTGGCGGAGACCCAGTACTTC

D gene: -
J gene: TRBJ1-4
clone size: -
V gene: TRBV30
CDR3 protein: CAWSAKEGKLFF
CDR3 DNA: TGTGCCTGGAGTGCGAAAGAGGGAAAACTGTTTTTT

D gene: TRBD1
J gene: TRBJ2-2
clone size: -
V gene: TRBV28
CDR3 protein: CASRTRTGGLFF
CDR3 DNA: TGTGCCAGCAGAACGAGGACAGGTGGGCTGTTTTTT

D gene: -
J gene: TRBJ2-3
clone size: few
V gene: TRBV28
CDR3 protein: CASSLNGGSTDTQYF
CDR3 DNA: TGTGCCAGCAGCCTTAATGGGGGCTCCACAGATACGCAGTATTTT

D gene: -
J gene: TRBJ1-3
clone size: -
V gene: TRBV15
CDR3 protein: CATRRRSSGNTIYF
CDR3 DNA: TGTGCCACCCGCAGAAGGAGCTCTGGAAACACCATATATTTT

D gene: -
J gene: TRBJ2-3
clone size: -
V gene: TRBV10-1
CDR3 protein: CASSESPTDTQYF
CDR3 DNA: TGCGCCAGCAGTGAGAGCCCAACAGATACGCAGTATTTT

D gene: -
J gene: TRBJ2-7
clone size: once
V gene: TRBV20-1
CDR3 protein: CSARQGYEQYF
CDR3 DNA: TGCAGTGCTAGACAGGGTTACGAGCAGTACTTC

D gene: TRBD1
J gene: TRBJ1-5
clone size: -
V gene: TRBV29-1
CDR3 protein: CSVSGQGWQPQHF
CDR3 DNA: TGCAGTGTCTCGGGACAGGGATGGCAGCCCCAGCATTTT

D gene: TRBD1
J gene: TRBJ1-1
clone size: -
V gene: TRBV18
CDR3 protein: CASSPGQEDTEAFF
CDR3 DNA: TGTGCCAGCTCACCGGGACAGGAGGACACTGAAGCTTTCTTT

D gene: TRBD1
J gene: TRBJ2-2
clone size: once
V gene: TRBV5-1
CDR3 protein: CASSSLGQKNTGELFF
CDR3 DNA: TGCGCCAGCAGCTCACTGGGACAGAAAAACACCGGGGAGCTGTTTTTT

D gene: -
J gene: TRBJ2-1
clone size: -
V gene: TRBV6-1
CDR3 protein: CASSEFLAKNEQFF
CDR3 DNA: TGTGCCAGCAGTGAGTTCCTAGCTAAGAATGAGCAGTTCTTC

D gene: TRBD1
J gene: TRBJ1-2
clone size: -
V gene: TRBV19
CDR3 protein: CASKPAGTGDYGYTF
CDR3 DNA: TGTGCCAGTAAACCAGCCGGGACAGGGGACTATGGCTACACCTTC

D gene: -
J gene: TRBJ2-7
clone size: few
V gene: TRBV18
CDR3 protein: CASSSLVSSYEQYF
CDR3 DNA: TGTGCCAGCTCATCTCTAGTGTCAAGCTACGAGCAGTACTTC

D gene: TRBD1
J gene: TRBJ2-3
clone size: -
V gene: TRBV23-1
CDR3 protein: CASSQRDREVFPSTDTQYF
CDR3 DNA: TGCGCCAGCAGTCAAAGGGACAGGGAAGTTTTTCCTAGCACAGATACGCAGTATTTT

D gene: -
J gene: TRBJ1-4
clone size: -
V gene: TRBV2
CDR3 protein: CASKERGAANEKLFF
CDR3 DNA: TGTGCCAGCAAGGAACGTGGGGCCGCTAATGAAAAACTGTTTTTT

D gene: TRBD1
J gene: TRBJ2-7
clone size: -
V gene: TRBV27
CDR3 protein: CASSPGTGGSSYEQYF
CDR3 DNA: TGTGCCAGCAGTCCCGGGACAGGGGGAAGCTCCTACGAGCAGTACTTC

D gene: -
J gene: TRBJ1-1
clone size: -
V gene: TRBV5-1
CDR3 protein: CASSGMTGDTEAFF
CDR3 DNA: TGCGCCAGCAGCGGAATGACCGGGGACACTGAAGCTTTCTTT

D gene: -
J gene: TRBJ1-1
clone size: -
V gene: TRBV2
CDR3 protein: CASSEGARNTEAFF
CDR3 DNA: TGTGCCAGCAGTGAAGGGGCCAGAAACACTGAAGCTTTCTTT

D gene: -
J gene: TRBJ1-4
clone size: -
V gene: TRBV7-9
CDR3 protein: CASSFETTNEKLFF
CDR3 DNA: TGTGCCAGCAGCTTCGAGACAACTAATGAAAAACTGTTTTTT

D gene: TRBD2
J gene: TRBJ2-1
clone size: -
V gene: TRBV24-1
CDR3 protein: CATSPTVTSGSYEQFF
CDR3 DNA: TGTGCCACCAGTCCAACCGTGACTAGCGGGAGCTATGAGCAGTTCTTC

D gene: TRBD2
J gene: TRBJ2-1
clone size: once
V gene: TRBV7-3
CDR3 protein: CASSSLAGGPRNEQFF
CDR3 DNA: TGTGCCAGCAGCTCTCTAGCGGGAGGGCCTCGCAATGAGCAGTTCTTC

D gene: TRBD1
J gene: TRBJ2-2
clone size: -
V gene: TRBV5-1
CDR3 protein: CASSLMGQDNTGELFF
CDR3 DNA: TGCGCCAGCAGCTTAATGGGACAGGACAACACCGGGGAGCTGTTTTTT

D gene: -
J gene: TRBJ2-2
clone size: -
V gene: TRBV7-3
CDR3 protein: CASSLTGRDNTGELFF
CDR3 DNA: TGTGCCAGCAGCTTAACGGGGAGAGATAACACCGGGGAGCTGTTTTTT

D gene: -
J gene: TRBJ2-1
clone size: -
V gene: TRBV18
CDR3 protein: CASSPTIGPYNEQFF
CDR3 DNA: TGTGCCAGCTCACCAACGATTGGGCCTTACAATGAGCAGTTCTTC

D gene: TRBD1
J gene: TRBJ2-6
clone size: -
V gene: TRBV6-2/TRBV6-3
CDR3 protein: CASSRTGASGANVLTF
CDR3 DNA: TGTGCCAGCAGCCGCACAGGGGCCTCTGGGGCCAACGTCCTGACTTTC

D gene: -
J gene: TRBJ1-6
clone size: few
V gene: TRBV27
CDR3 protein: CASSKGEAYNSPLHF
CDR3 DNA: TGTGCCAGCAGTAAAGGGGAGGCCTATAATTCACCCCTCCACTTT

D gene: -
J gene: TRBJ2-7
clone size: few
V gene: TRBV12-2
CDR3 protein: CASRFSGISYEQYF
CDR3 DNA: TGTGCAAGTCGCTTCTCAGGGATCTCCTACGAGCAGTACTTC

D gene: -
J gene: TRBJ1-4
clone size: -
V gene: TRBV3-1/TRBV3-2
CDR3 protein: CASSPLGGIGEKLFF
CDR3 DNA: TGTGCCAGCAGCCCTCTGGGGGGGATTGGGGAAAAACTGTTTTTT

D gene: -
J gene: TRBJ2-5
clone size: -
V gene: TRBV19
CDR3 protein: CASKAYGARETQYF
CDR3 DNA: TGTGCCAGTAAGGCGTATGGAGCCCGAGAGACCCAGTACTTC

D gene: -
J gene: TRBJ1-6
clone size: -
V gene: TRBV6-1
CDR3 protein: CASSEGAPSNSPLHF
CDR3 DNA: TGTGCCAGCAGTGAGGGGGCGCCTAGTAATTCACCCCTCCACTTT

D gene: -
J gene: TRBJ2-5
clone size: -
V gene: TRBV27
CDR3 protein: CASSLSGLEPTQETQYF
CDR3 DNA: TGTGCCAGCAGTTTATCCGGACTTGAGCCTACCCAAGAGACCCAGTACTTC